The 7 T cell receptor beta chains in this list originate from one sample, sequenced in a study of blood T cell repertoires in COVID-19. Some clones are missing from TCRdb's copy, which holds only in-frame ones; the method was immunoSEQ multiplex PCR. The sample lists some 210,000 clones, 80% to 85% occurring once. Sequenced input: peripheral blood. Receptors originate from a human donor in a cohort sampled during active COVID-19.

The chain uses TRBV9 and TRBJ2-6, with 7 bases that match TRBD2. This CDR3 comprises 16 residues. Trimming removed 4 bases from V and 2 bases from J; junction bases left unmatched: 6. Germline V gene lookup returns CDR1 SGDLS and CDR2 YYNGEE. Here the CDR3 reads CASSNGRSAGANVLTF. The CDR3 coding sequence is TGTGCCAGCAGCAACGGGAGGTCTGCTGGGGCCAACGTCCTGACTTTC.

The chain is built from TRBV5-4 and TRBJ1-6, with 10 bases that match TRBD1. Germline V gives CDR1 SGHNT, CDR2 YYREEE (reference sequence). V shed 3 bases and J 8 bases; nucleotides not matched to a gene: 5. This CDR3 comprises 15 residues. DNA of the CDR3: TGTGCCAGCAGCTCATCCGGGACAGGGGATTCACCCCTCCACTTT. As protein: CASSSSGTGDSPLHF.

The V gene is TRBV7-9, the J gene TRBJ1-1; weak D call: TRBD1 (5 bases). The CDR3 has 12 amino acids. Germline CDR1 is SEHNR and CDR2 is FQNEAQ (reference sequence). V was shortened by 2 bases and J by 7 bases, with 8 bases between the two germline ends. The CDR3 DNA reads TGTGCCAGCAGCTTAATGGGGCGTGAAGCTTTCTTT. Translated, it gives CASSLMGREAFF.

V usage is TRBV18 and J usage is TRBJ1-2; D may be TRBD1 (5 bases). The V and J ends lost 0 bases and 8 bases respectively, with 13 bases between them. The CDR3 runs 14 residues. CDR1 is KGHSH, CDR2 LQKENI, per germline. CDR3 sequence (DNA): TGTGCCAGCTCACCACCAGGGGACTTTGGAGGCTACACCTTC. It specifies CASSPPGDFGGYTF. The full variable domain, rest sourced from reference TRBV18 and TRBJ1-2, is NAGVMQNPRHLVRRRGQEARLRCSPMKGHSHVYWYRQLPEEGLKFMVYLQKENIIDESGMPKERFSAEFPKEGPSILRIQQVVRGDSAAYFCASSPPGDFGGYTFGSGTRLTVV.

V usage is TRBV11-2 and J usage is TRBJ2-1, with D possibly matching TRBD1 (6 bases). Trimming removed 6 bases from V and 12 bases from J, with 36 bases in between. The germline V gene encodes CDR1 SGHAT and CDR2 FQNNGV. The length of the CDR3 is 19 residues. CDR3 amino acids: CASRSVRTGNNQLGRRQFF. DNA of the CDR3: TGTGCCAGCAGGTCGGTCCGAACAGGGAATAACCAACTAGGTCGTAGGCAGTTCTTC.

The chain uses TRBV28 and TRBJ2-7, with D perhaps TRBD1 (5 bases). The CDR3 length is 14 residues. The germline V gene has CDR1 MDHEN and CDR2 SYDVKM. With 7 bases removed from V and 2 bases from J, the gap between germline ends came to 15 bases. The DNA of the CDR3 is TGTGCCAGCAACAACCGGCAGGGTACCTACGAGCAGTACTTC. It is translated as CASNNRQGTYEQYF. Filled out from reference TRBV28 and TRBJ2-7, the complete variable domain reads DVKVTQSSRYLVKRTGEKVFLECVQDMDHENMFWYRQDPGLGLRLIYFSYDVKMKEKGDIPEGYSVSREKKERFSLILESASTNQTSMYLCASNNRQGTYEQYFGPGTRLTVT.

The CDR3 coding sequence is TGTGCCAGCAGTTACTCGACAGGGGGAATGAATTCACCCCTCCACTTT. It encodes CASSYSTGGMNSPLHF. V and J are TRBV6-5 and TRBJ1-6; TRBD1 aligns across 9 bases. Germline CDR1 is MNHEY and CDR2 is SVGAGI. The ends lost 0 bases at V and 7 bases at J; junction bases unmatched: 4. This CDR3 comprises 16 residues.